These T cell receptor beta chains were read from a single sample in a study of T-cell reconstitution after alpha-beta-depleted transplantation in children. MiXCR was run by TCRdb on the PCR reads, yielding one entry per CDR3 protein. The table shows over 45,000 distinct CDR3 sequences, with 7.5% to 10% occurring only once. The sequencing used PBMCs, mostly from graft donor cells, collected 60 days after TCRalphabeta/CD19-depleted stem cell transplant. The origin of the receptors is a male patient between 2 and 15 years old who had a stem cell transplant for chronic granulomatous disease, so the T cells may come from the graft donor. The CDR3 runs from the conserved cysteine through the conserved F or W. D genes are given only for firm matches. A clone size is listed for some rows: how often the clone was seen (once, few, many), or a class if it is expanded.

j_gene | abundance | v_gene | d_gene | CDR3nt | CDR3aa
TRBJ1-6 | many | TRBV12-3/TRBV12-4 | - | TGTGCCAGCGTCGTAGACCTTTTGTTACCCCTCCACTTT | CASVVDLLLPLHF
TRBJ2-2 | few | TRBV6-2/TRBV6-3 | - | TGTGCCAGCAGTCCAACCCGACTTGCTACCGGGGAGCTGTTTTTT | CASSPTRLATGELFF
TRBJ2-7 | many | TRBV6-6 | - | TGTGCCAGCAGATACAGGGAAGACGAGCAGTACTTC | CASRYREDEQYF
TRBJ2-7 | many | TRBV27 | TRBD2 | TGTGCCAGCAGTTTTCTAGCGGGAGGCGGGGGCGAGCAGTACTTC | CASSFLAGGGGEQYF
TRBJ2-3 | many | TRBV20-1 | - | TGCAGTGCTAGAGGAGCCACAGATACGCAGTATTTT | CSARGATDTQYF
TRBJ2-5 | few | TRBV18 | - | TGTGCCAGCTCACCACACGGCGAGACCCAGTACTTC | CASSPHGETQYF
TRBJ1-5 | - | TRBV20-1 | - | TGCAGTGCTAAATGGGCGGGGAGGCCCCAGCATTTT | CSAKWAGRPQHF
TRBJ1-5 | - | TRBV27 | - | TGTGCCAGCAGTTTCCGGGGGTTTGAGCCCCAGCATTTT | CASSFRGFEPQHF
TRBJ2-3 | many | TRBV6-1 | - | TGTGCCAGCAGAAGGTCGGGCACAGATACGCAGTATTTT | CASRRSGTDTQYF
TRBJ2-1 | - | TRBV11-3 | TRBD2 | TGTGCCAGCGGACTAGCGGGAAGCAATGAGCAGTTCTTC | CASGLAGSNEQFF
TRBJ2-2 | many | TRBV5-6 | - | TGTGCCAGCAGCTTTAGTAGGGCAGCCCTGCGGGAGCTGTTTTTT | CASSFSRAALRELFF
TRBJ1-6 | many | TRBV7-9 | - | TGTGCCAGCAGCTCAATTATAAATTCACCCCTCCACTTT | CASSSIINSPLHF
TRBJ2-5 | many | TRBV7-9 | TRBD2 | TGTGCCAGCAGCTTAAATGGACTAGCGGGAAGGGAGACCCAGTACTTC | CASSLNGLAGRETQYF
TRBJ2-5 | many | TRBV15 | - | TGTGCCACCAGCTATCATACAGGGCAAGAGACCCAGTACTTC | CATSYHTGQETQYF
TRBJ2-1 | - | TRBV20-1 | - | TGCAGTGCTAGAGGCCCGAGGTCCTCCTACAATGAGCAGTTCTTC | CSARGPRSSYNEQFF
TRBJ2-3 | many | TRBV20-1 | TRBD2 | TGCAGTGCTAGGCTAGCGGGAGTGCGTGTGGATACGCAGTATTTT | CSARLAGVRVDTQYF
TRBJ2-5 | - | TRBV20-1 | TRBD1 | TGCAGTGCCGCGGACAGGCGGGTTTTTGAAGAGACCCAGTACTTC | CSAADRRVFEETQYF
TRBJ2-5 | many | TRBV3-1 | TRBD1 | TGTGCCAGCAGCAAAAGGACAGGGACGAGGGAGACCCAGTACTTC | CASSKRTGTRETQYF
TRBJ1-2 | many | TRBV6-5 | - | TGTGCCGCGGAACGGGGCGCAAGCCAAGGGGGCTACACCTTC | CAAERGASQGGYTF
TRBJ2-6 | - | TRBV15 | - | TGTGCCACCAGCGCGGTACGTGGGGCCAACGTCCTGACTTTC | CATSAVRGANVLTF
TRBJ1-1 | many | TRBV5-1 | - | TGCGCCAGCAGCCCGGACAGTACGAACACTGAAGCTTTCTTT | CASSPDSTNTEAFF
TRBJ2-1 | - | TRBV27 | - | TGTGCCAGCAGTTTATCGCTGGGGTACAATGAGCAGTTCTTC | CASSLSLGYNEQFF
TRBJ1-2 | few | TRBV5-6 | - | TGTGCCAGCAGCTTTACTAACTATGGCTACACCTTC | CASSFTNYGYTF
TRBJ1-3 | many | TRBV29-1 | - | TGCAGCTACCAGGGCGAGGCTGGAAACACCATATATTTT | CSYQGEAGNTIYF
TRBJ2-1 | many | TRBV10-2 | - | TGCGCCAGCAGACCGGGAGCAGACAATGAGCAGTTCTTC | CASRPGADNEQFF
TRBJ2-7 | many | TRBV28 | TRBD2 | TGTGCCAGCAGTCTTATCCCCACTAGCGGGATTAGCTCCTACGAGCAGTACTTC | CASSLIPTSGISSYEQYF
TRBJ1-1 | medium-sized | TRBV12-3/TRBV12-4 | TRBD1 | TGTGCCAGCAGTTTACCGACAGGGGCGCTGCGGGCTGAAGCTTTCTTT | CASSLPTGALRAEAFF
TRBJ2-3 | many | TRBV19 | - | TGTGCCACCTGGGGTGCGGGGATCACAGATACGCAGTATTTT | CATWGAGITDTQYF
TRBJ1-1 | medium-sized | TRBV11-2 | - | TGTGCCAGCAGCTTAGCAGGGGATCACACTGAAGCTTTCTTT | CASSLAGDHTEAFF
TRBJ2-5 | - | TRBV18 | - | TGTGCCAGCTCACCTGCCGGGGTACAAGAGACCCAGTACTTC | CASSPAGVQETQYF
TRBJ1-5 | many | TRBV28 | TRBD1 | TGTGCCAGCAGTTTCACAGGGGCGAGCAATCAGCCCCAGCATTTT | CASSFTGASNQPQHF
TRBJ1-1 | many | TRBV7-6 | - | TGTGCCAGCAGCTTAGGTCTGGGCCAAAACACTGAAGCTTTCTTT | CASSLGLGQNTEAFF